This T cell receptor beta chain emerged from a study of blood T cell repertoires in COVID-19. About the study: COVID-19 samples, acute and convalescent, were from the United States, Italy and Spain. Sources were T cells, B-cell-depleted T cells, or PBMCs; the material itself was cDNA or gDNA.

Profiling relied on immunoSEQ multiplex PCR, and the TCRdb table lists in-frame clones only, not all of them. This table holds approximately 140,000 clones, approximately 90% found once. Germline V CDR1 and CDR2: MDHEN, SYDVKM. The V end was cut by 6 bases, the J end by 4 bases, with 15 bases between. The CDR3 contains 14 residues. Participant age was about 18 to 100 years, and participants resided in about two dozen US areas. Self-reported history from a screening survey and questionnaire set each donor's cohort. Specimen: PBMCs or T cells enriched from blood (not recorded which). The TCR comes from a woman aged 35 to 49 who had been exposed to COVID-19. This rearrangement joins TRBV28 to TRBJ1-2; D ambiguous. The CDR3 sequence: CASRVERSIYGYTF. The CDR3 DNA is TGTGCCAGCAGAGTTGAACGGTCTATCTATGGCTACACCTTC.